The 10 T cell receptor beta chains presented below share a single source sample, sequenced in a study of blood T cells in healthy people across ages. Sample-barcoded 5' priming and a J-beta primer mix drove a second PCR of roughly 7 to 11 cycles. One entry per CDR3 protein, called by TCRdb with MiXCR from the 5' RACE reads. The sample holds roughly 1,000,000 distinct CDR3 sequences, about 25% seen once. Separately, the same data were catalogued under a study of T cells of mothers and their children.

Sequencing was carried out using blood. The source is a girl aged 2 to 10 in good health.

Notes on this clonotype: A much bigger clone sits one base away, suggesting this may be a read error. This chain joins TRBV12-3 or TRBV12-4 and TRBJ2-3; TRBD1 might be the D (5 bases). V shed 6 bases and J shed 2 bases, with 9 bases lying between them. CDR3 length equals 13 residues. The CDR3, as DNA: TGTGCCAGCAGGGGGCGAACCACAGATACGCAGTATTTT. It specifies CASRGRTTDTQYF.

This clonotype was picked up many times. The chain couples TRBV5-1 to TRBJ2-5; D possibly matches TRBD1 or TRBD2 (6 bases each). The CDR3 loop spans 14 amino acids. Trimming left V 4 bases short and J 1 base short, with 11 bases between. Germline-derived CDR1 and CDR2 are SGHRS and YFSETQ. CDR3 in amino acids: CASSPSGAQETQYF. CDR3 in DNA: TGCGCCAGCAGCCCTTCGGGGGCCCAAGAGACCCAGTACTTC.

The chain combines TRBV11-2 with TRBJ2-2, with D hard to call. From germline, CDR1 is SGHAT and CDR2 FQNNGV. The CDR3 is 14 amino acids. The V and J ends lost 1 base and 6 bases respectively, with 9 bases between them. The chain's CDR3 is CASSLVQFPGELFF. DNA for the CDR3: TGTGCCAGCAGCTTAGTACAGTTTCCCGGGGAGCTGTTTTTT.

The chain combines TRBV7-2 with TRBJ2-1, with TRBD1 as a possible D gene (6 bases). Between the trimmed V and J ends, which lost 1 base and 5 bases, there was a span of 15 bases. Germline assignment: CDR1 SGHTA and CDR2 FQGNSA. This CDR3 has 16 amino acids. The CDR3 sequence is CASSLVPGAVNNEQFF. The CDR3 DNA follows: TGTGCCAGCAGCTTAGTCCCAGGGGCGGTAAACAATGAGCAGTTCTTC.

This clonotype was seen at least ten times. The J gene is TRBJ2-7, the V gene TRBV7-2; the match to TRBD2 covers 7 bases. Looked up from germline, CDR1 is SGHTA and CDR2 is FQGNSA. With 5 bases clipped from V and 3 bases from J, the junction kept 4 bases outside the gene matches. The CDR3 length is 13 residues. As DNA, the CDR3 is TGTGCCAGCAGCCCCGGACTAGACTACGAGCAGTACTTC. Amino acid sequence: CASSPGLDYEQYF.

This clonotype appeared a few times. The chain joins TRBV3-1 to TRBJ2-7; 9 bases fit TRBD2. V dropped 0 bases and J dropped 7; count of bases not matched to a gene: 13. In germline, CDR1 is LGHDT, CDR2 YNNKEL (reference sequence). The CDR3 spans 17 residues. The CDR3, as DNA: TGTGCCAGCAGCCAAGATCCCCTCCGAGCGGGGGGAGATGAGCAGTACTTC. Protein sequence: CASSQDPLRAGGDEQYF.

This clonotype has just a few counts. The DNA for the CDR3 is TGTGCCAGCAGCTTATGGATCCGGGAGCCCCAGCATTTT. It translates to CASSLWIREPQHF. The V and J genes are TRBV7-2 and TRBJ1-5; unclear D gene. CDR3 length equals 13 residues. V shed 2 bases and J shed 8 bases, with 10 bases lying between them. Germline V CDR1 and CDR2: SGHTA, FQGNSA.

This clonotype was counted between two and nine times. The rearrangement uses TRBV29-1 and TRBJ1-4; no definite D call. This CDR3 has 13 residues. Germline loops: CDR1 SQVTM, CDR2 ANQGSEA. V dropped 5 bases and J dropped 0 bases, with 7 bases sitting between them. The CDR3 bases are TGCAGCGTTAAGTGGTCAACTAATGAAAAACTGTTTTTT. Translation gives CSVKWSTNEKLFF.

The chain joins TRBV7-9 to TRBJ2-1; TRBD2 agrees at 9 bases. Per germline, CDR1 SEHNR and CDR2 FQNEAQ (reference sequence). V shed 4 bases and J 7 bases; nucleotides not matched to a gene: 11. The CDR3 runs 16 residues. The CDR3 protein is CASSSSVGLAGNEQFF. The DNA for the CDR3 is TGTGCCAGCAGCTCCTCTGTAGGGCTAGCGGGAAATGAGCAGTTCTTC.

This clonotype has more than one count but fewer than ten. The chain combines TRBV12-3 or TRBV12-4 with TRBJ2-1, with D unclear. V lost 10 bases and J 7 bases, leaving 17 bases between the germline ends. There are 13 residues in the CDR3. CDR3: CATRTPGLNEQFF. CDR3 sequence (DNA): TGTGCCACCCGAACACCCGGCTTGAATGAGCAGTTCTTC.